This is a list of T cell receptor beta chains from one sample in a study of breast tumors, draining lymph nodes, adjacent tissues. A single record per CDR3 protein comes from TCRdb applying MiXCR to the multiplex PCR reads. The sample holds tens of thousands of distinct CDR3 sequences, about 21% seen once. Input material: breast tumor tissue. These receptors originate from a female donor with breast cancer. Some clones in this sample may be carry-over from other donors' samples. CDR3s include the opening cysteine and the closing phenylalanine or tryptophan. A D gene is named only where the DNA matches it firmly. Some rows mark clone size as missing; the rest say once, few, many or name a class of expanded clone.

TRBV10-3,TRBD2,TRBJ2-7,many,CAISEGGREAVHEQYF,TGTGCCATCAGTGAGGGAGGGCGGGAGGCCGTCCACGAGCAGTACTTC
TRBV12-3/TRBV12-4,.,TRBJ2-7,many,CASSAQGWEQYF,TGTGCCAGCAGTGCTCAGGGGTGGGAGCAGTACTTC
TRBV20-1,TRBD2,TRBJ2-7,many,CSAGSPNSASGNYEQYF,TGCAGTGCTGGCAGCCCGAACTCGGCTAGCGGGAACTACGAGCAGTACTTC
TRBV2,.,TRBJ1-3,many,CASSGRQSGNTIYF,TGTGCCAGCAGTGGGAGACAGTCGGGAAACACCATATATTTT
TRBV3-1,TRBD2,TRBJ2-2,.,CASSQVRLAGRGTGELFF,TGTGCCAGCAGCCAAGTACGGCTAGCGGGGCGGGGCACCGGGGAGCTGTTTTTT
TRBV20-1,TRBD1,TRBJ2-5,many,CSAPTGVRETQYF,TGCAGTGCTCCAACAGGGGTCCGGGAGACCCAGTACTTC
TRBV6-2/TRBV6-3,TRBD1,TRBJ1-6,many,CASSYGRGGWDNSPLHF,TGTGCCAGCAGTTACGGTCGAGGGGGCTGGGATAATTCACCCCTCCACTTT
TRBV24-1,TRBD2,TRBJ2-7,many,CATSDSHSGRVAEQYF,TGTGCCACCAGTGACTCTCATAGCGGGAGGGTCGCCGAGCAGTACTTC
TRBV13,TRBD2,TRBJ2-3,.,CASSLVSLAGDTQYF,TGTGCCAGCAGCTTAGTGTCCCTAGCGGGAGATACGCAGTATTTT
TRBV12-3/TRBV12-4,TRBD2,TRBJ2-1,many,CASSSSGRVGEQFF,TGTGCCAGCAGTTCTAGCGGGAGAGTGGGTGAGCAGTTCTTC
TRBV18,.,TRBJ2-2,few,CASSPQSNTGKLFF,TGTGCCAGCTCACCACAATCGAACACCGGGAAGCTGTTTTTT
TRBV19,TRBD2,TRBJ2-1,.,CASSIGASGRFVYYNEQFF,TGTGCCAGTAGTATAGGGGCTAGCGGGAGGTTCGTGTACTACAATGAGCAGTTCTTC
TRBV5-1,.,TRBJ2-3,many,CASSLATANTQYF,TGCGCCAGCAGCTTGGCCACGGCAAATACGCAGTATTTT
TRBV3-1,.,TRBJ1-1,.,CASSQEIPGGKGAFF,TGTGCCAGCAGCCAAGAAATCCCGGGGGGGAAAGGGGCTTTCTTT
TRBV20-1,TRBD1,TRBJ2-7,.,CSAGARTGVTYEQYF,TGCAGTGCTGGTGCAAGGACAGGGGTTACCTACGAGCAGTACTTC
TRBV5-1,.,TRBJ2-1,few,CASQAMAALDEQFF,TGCGCCAGTCAAGCTATGGCGGCCTTGGATGAGCAGTTCTTC
TRBV12-3/TRBV12-4,.,TRBJ2-3,many,CASTPGENTDTQYF,TGTGCCAGCACCCCCGGGGAAAACACAGATACGCAGTATTTT
TRBV19,TRBD1,TRBJ1-5,many,CASSIKMGQGNDLNQPQHF,TGTGCCAGTAGTATAAAGATGGGACAGGGTAATGACCTAAATCAGCCCCAGCATTTT
TRBV6-2/TRBV6-3,TRBD2,TRBJ2-7,many,CASSYGASGSRYEQYF,TGTGCCAGCAGTTACGGGGCTAGCGGGAGTCGGTACGAGCAGTACTTC
TRBV20-1,TRBD1,TRBJ2-2,few,CSARQGSTGELFF,TGCAGTGCCCGACAGGGGAGCACCGGGGAGCTGTTTTTT
TRBV5-4,.,TRBJ2-2,many,CASGRTVDTGELFF,TGTGCCAGCGGAAGGACAGTCGACACCGGGGAGCTGTTTTTT
TRBV2,.,TRBJ1-5,many,CASSETNPDQPQHF,TGTGCCAGCAGTGAAACTAACCCCGATCAGCCCCAGCATTTT
TRBV20-1,TRBD2,TRBJ2-5,.,CSAKREEGETQYF,TGCAGTGCTAAGCGGGAGGAAGGAGAGACCCAGTACTTC
TRBV5-1,TRBD2,TRBJ2-1,many,CASSLWPSGGAWENEQFF,TGCGCCAGCAGCTTGTGGCCTAGCGGGGGGGCCTGGGAGAATGAGCAGTTCTTC